Listed below are T cell receptor beta chains from one sample, sequenced in a study of early T cells in non-severe SARS-CoV-2 infection. From the 5' RACE reads, TCRdb called clonotypes with MiXCR, one entry per CDR3 protein. The data show about 69,000 distinct CDR3 sequences, about an eighth seen once. The sample consisted of whole blood. The receptors derive from an adult who was a healthcare worker with PCR-confirmed SARS-CoV-2 infection or an uninfected control (not recorded which). The CDR3 runs from the conserved cysteine through the conserved F or W. The order of the fields is J gene, V gene, CDR3 protein.

TRBJ1-2	TRBV2	CASRERANYGYTF
TRBJ2-5	TRBV7-2	CASSQGDSLQETQYF
TRBJ2-1	TRBV7-2	CASSLRRASYNEQFF
TRBJ1-2	TRBV24-1	CATSHAGRGGYGYTF
TRBJ1-2	TRBV4-2	CASSQDWNAGYTF
TRBJ1-1	TRBV10-1	CASSDGQGRGNTEAFF
TRBJ2-1	TRBV20-1	CSASRLAGINEQFF
TRBJ2-3	TRBV29-1	CSGSPTDTQYF
TRBJ2-7	TRBV4-1	CASSQGGLAGSYEQYF
TRBJ2-1	TRBV4-2	CASSQDPRNEQFF
TRBJ2-5	TRBV7-9	CASSLVNSAETQYF
TRBJ2-1	TRBV7-2	CASSWTSDYNEQFF
TRBJ2-1	TRBV12-3/TRBV12-4	CASRVADLRLNEQFF
TRBJ2-2	TRBV7-2	CASSTNRGSGPGELFF
TRBJ1-2	TRBV7-2	CASSLARDRANYGYTF
TRBJ2-7	TRBV9	CASSPRGNEQYF
TRBJ2-1	TRBV11-2	CASSLGTSGGRNEQFF
TRBJ2-3	TRBV15	CATSPGPDTSHTQYF
TRBJ1-6	TRBV5-1	CASSLDAGSPLHF
TRBJ2-3	TRBV5-1	CASSRTGENTQYF
TRBJ2-7	TRBV10-1	CASSPGISYEQYF
TRBJ1-6	TRBV19	CASRYFTGGFLDSPLHF
TRBJ1-1	TRBV5-1	CASSLYHVSSNTEAFF
TRBJ1-1	TRBV3-1	CASSQERLMNTEAFF
TRBJ2-4	TRBV7-2	CASSFYSAAKNIQYF
TRBJ2-1	TRBV12-3/TRBV12-4	CASSLDRGANNEQFF
TRBJ2-6	TRBV5-4	CASSLGQAGANVLTF
TRBJ2-1	TRBV2	CASRYRDRGSNEQFF
TRBJ2-7	TRBV2	CASQNGGASYEQYF
TRBJ1-1	TRBV12-3/TRBV12-4	CASSLGTVTEAFF
TRBJ1-6	TRBV5-1	CASSLDAGSTLHF
TRBJ2-5	TRBV7-2	CASSLGLAGAQETQYF
TRBJ1-2	TRBV12-3/TRBV12-4	CASSFSGQMNGYTF
TRBJ1-5	TRBV19	CASSRTIEQVSNQPQHF
TRBJ2-7	TRBV13	CASSLGTSHEQYF
TRBJ2-1	TRBV19	CASTVEGEPYNEQFF
TRBJ2-5	TRBV30	CAWSRQETQYF
TRBJ2-1	TRBV20-1	CSAPRLAGPNEQFF
TRBJ1-2	TRBV3-1	CASSQNGQGYGYTF
TRBJ1-2	TRBV20-1	CSAGQGNYGYTF
TRBJ2-7	TRBV7-9	CASSEREFLEQYF
TRBJ1-1	TRBV5-6	CTSSWDSYTEAFF
TRBJ2-3	TRBV6-4	CASSEGSGDTDTQYF
TRBJ2-7	TRBV19	CASSIDGNSYEQYF
TRBJ2-7	TRBV2	CASSEGPAGISYEQYF
TRBJ2-3	TRBV6-6	CASSRGTFADTQYF
TRBJ2-1	TRBV30	CAWSVQGFEQFF
TRBJ1-2	TRBV25-1	CASSEPSRGGYTF
TRBJ2-2	TRBV9	CASSPRGSGAVGELFF
TRBJ2-5	TRBV5-1	CASSYNTQETQYF
TRBJ1-5	TRBV29-1	CSVGGGQGESPQHF